One sample yielded the 20 T cell receptor beta chains listed below, sequenced in a study of cytomegalovirus exposure and HLA in healthy donors. The PCR contained 60 Vbeta and 13 Jbeta primers. Method: immunoSEQ multiplex PCR; TCRdb's copy keeps in-frame clones and lacks some. The top ten hold almost 6% of the sample, which has some 80,000 clones, around 78% seen once. The sample consisted of PBMCs. These receptors were collected from a young man in good health and CMV-seropositive.

This clone was picked up one time. The rearrangement uses TRBV11-1 and TRBJ1-1; D is possibly TRBD1 (5 bases). Deletions cut 8 bases from V and 3 bases from J, with 16 bases between. This CDR3 comprises 14 residues. CDR1 and CDR2 from the germline V gene are SGHAT and FQDESV (reference sequence). The CDR3 region has the DNA TGTGCCAGCGGGGCCGTTGCGATCGACACTGAAGCTTTCTTT. Translating gives CASGAVAIDTEAFF.

This chain links TRBV29-1 with TRBJ2-1, with 9 bases aligning to TRBD1. Germline V CDR1 and CDR2: SQVTM, ANQGSEA. CDR3 length: 21 amino acids. The junction had 23 bases not matched to a gene; V was cut back by 5 bases and J by 0 bases. Here the CDR3 DNA reads TGCAGCGTTACGGGAGTCACAGGGGGCGCGGACAATCCTAGCTCCTACAATGAGCAGTTCTTC. Amino acid sequence: CSVTGVTGGADNPSSYNEQFF.

This clone showed up just once. The chain couples TRBV28 to TRBJ2-7; 14 bases map to TRBD2. V was clipped by 4 bases and J by 7 bases; unmatched bases: 6. This CDR3 is 15 amino acids long. In germline, CDR1 is MDHEN, CDR2 SYDVKM. The CDR3 DNA reads as TGTGCCAGCAGTTCCCGGACTAGCGGGGGGAAAGAGCAGTACTTC. As protein: CASSSRTSGGKEQYF.

This clone was seen just once. V usage is TRBV15 and J usage is TRBJ1-5; D is ambiguous. Trimming cost V 6 bases and J 4 bases, with 16 bases left between them. This CDR3 region has 15 residues. Germline lookup yields CDR1 LNHNV and CDR2 YYDKDF (reference sequence). The CDR3 here is CATSRGNTINQPQHF. CDR3 bases: TGTGCCACCAGTCGCGGCAACACTATAAATCAGCCCCAGCATTTT.

The chain employs TRBV6-5 and TRBJ2-1; 8 bases match TRBD2. Germline lookup yields CDR1 MNHEY and CDR2 SVGAGI. Losses at the gene ends were 6 bases for V and 5 bases for J; bases not matched to a gene: 9. This CDR3 is built from 15 residues. The CDR3 DNA reads as TGTGCCAGCAGACCTCGACTAGCGTCGCACAATGAGCAGTTCTTC. This translates into CASRPRLASHNEQFF.

The rearrangement uses TRBV5-1 and TRBJ2-1; weak D call: TRBD1 (6 bases). V lost 5 bases and J lost 3, with 9 bases in between. The length of the CDR3 is 13 residues. In germline, CDR1 is SGHRS, CDR2 YFSETQ. The chain's CDR3 is CASSEQGYNEQFF. The CDR3 bases are TGCGCCAGCAGTGAACAGGGCTACAATGAGCAGTTCTTC.

The chain recombines TRBV10-3 with TRBJ1-1; D gene unclear. The germline V gene encodes CDR1 ENHRY and CDR2 SYGVKD. This CDR3 spans 15 amino acids. V shed 6 bases and J shed 0 bases, with 14 bases lying between them. The CDR3 protein is CAIRGELGLNTEAFF. CDR3 bases: TGTGCCATCAGGGGAGAACTAGGGCTGAACACTGAAGCTTTCTTT.

The J gene is TRBJ1-1, the V gene TRBV2; D is perhaps TRBD1 (5 bases). V dropped 8 bases and J dropped 0 bases, with 10 bases sitting between them. The CDR3 loop spans 13 amino acids. Germline V lookup: CDR1 SNHLY, CDR2 FYNNEI. As DNA, the CDR3 is TGTGCCAGCGGAACAGGCATGAACACTGAAGCTTTCTTT. Protein: CASGTGMNTEAFF.

This clone has just a few counts. J is TRBJ2-5 and V is TRBV5-1; TRBD2 agrees at 8 bases. The CDR3 totals 16 residues. V lost 7 bases, J lost 1 base, and 12 bases stayed unmatched. Germline V gene lookup returns CDR1 SGHRS and CDR2 YFSETQ. The chain's CDR3 is CASGELAGIGQETQYF. The CDR3 DNA sequence: TGCGCCAGCGGGGAATTAGCGGGAATAGGCCAAGAGACCCAGTACTTC.

This sequence joins TRBV9 and TRBJ2-2; 10 nucleotides match TRBD1. This CDR3 is built from 16 residues. The J segment lost 2 bases and the V segment lost 4 bases, leaving 5 bases of the junction unmatched. Germline CDR1 is SGDLS and CDR2 is YYNGEE. In nucleotides, the CDR3 is TGTGCCAGCAGCCCCCGGACAGGGGGTAACACCGGGGAGCTGTTTTTT. This codes for CASSPRTGGNTGELFF.

CDR3 in amino acids: CASSQTDVMNEQFF. The DNA for the CDR3 is TGTGCCAGCAGCCAGACTGACGTCATGAATGAGCAGTTCTTC. The chain recombines TRBV7-9 with TRBJ2-1; D call uncertain. The V end was cut by 5 bases, the J end by 7 bases, with 15 bases between. The CDR3 covers 14 residues. The germline CDR1 and CDR2 sequences are SEHNR and FQNEAQ (reference sequence).

The rearrangement joins TRBV28 to TRBJ1-1; 9 bases line up with TRBD1. V lost 6 bases to trimming and J lost 8 bases; unmatched junction nucleotides: 10. The CDR3 loop spans 14 amino acids. In germline, CDR1 is MDHEN, CDR2 SYDVKM. CDR3 DNA sequence: TGTGCCAGCAGCCCCGGGACAGGGAATGGGGAAGCTTTCTTT. Protein: CASSPGTGNGEAFF.

The V gene is TRBV6-5, the J gene TRBJ1-5; D is perhaps TRBD1 (6 bases). Germline V gene sequence: CDR1 MNHEY, CDR2 SVGAGI. The CDR3 sequence is 15 residues long. The V and J ends lost 6 bases and 1 base respectively, with 13 bases between them. CDR3 sequence: CASRRTGTSNQPQHF. The CDR3 coding sequence is TGTGCCAGCAGACGGACGGGGACAAGCAATCAGCCCCAGCATTTT.

The chain combines TRBV10-3 with TRBJ2-1; 7 nucleotides match TRBD1. The J segment lost 8 bases and the V segment lost 4 bases, leaving 5 bases of the junction unmatched. The CDR3 is 13 amino acids. CDR1 and CDR2 (germline): ENHRY, SYGVKD. CDR3 in amino acids: CAISGQGRDEQFF. CDR3 in DNA: TGTGCCATCAGTGGACAGGGCAGGGATGAGCAGTTCTTC.

The rearrangement uses TRBV9 and TRBJ1-2; 7 bases line up with TRBD1. The CDR3 has 13 residues. Trimming removed 4 bases from V and 7 bases from J; junction bases left unmatched: 7. The germline CDR1 and CDR2 sequences are SGDLS and YYNGEE. The CDR3 reads CASSTGTASGYTF. CDR3 nucleotides: TGTGCCAGCAGCACCGGGACAGCTAGTGGCTACACCTTC.

J is TRBJ2-7 and V is TRBV5-1; TRBD1 is a possible D gene (5 bases). Germline loops: CDR1 SGHRS, CDR2 YFSETQ. The ends were cut back, 4 bases at V and 3 bases at J, with 20 bases in the middle. This CDR3 is built from 16 residues. CDR3 amino acids: CASSPGIGVVDYEQYF. CDR3 in DNA: TGCGCCAGCAGCCCTGGAATAGGGGTCGTGGACTACGAGCAGTACTTC.

This clone showed up just a few times. The J gene is TRBJ2-3, the V gene TRBV6-1, with no clear D. Between the trimmed V and J ends, which lost 4 bases and 2 bases, there was a span of 10 bases. Looked up from germline, CDR1 is MNHNS and CDR2 is SASEGT. This CDR3 is 14 amino acids long. The CDR3 DNA sequence: TGTGCCAGCAGTGTTAGAGTCCACACAGATACGCAGTATTTT. This sequence encodes CASSVRVHTDTQYF.

V and J are TRBV5-1 and TRBJ1-1; the match to TRBD1 covers 7 bases. The CDR3 is made up of 11 amino acids. Germline trimming cut 4 bases from V and 11 bases from J; bases unmatched to any gene: 5. Germline CDR1 reads SGHRS; CDR2 reads YFSETQ. The CDR3 protein is CASSRGGVAFF. The DNA of the CDR3 is TGCGCCAGCAGCAGAGGGGGCGTTGCTTTCTTT.

The sample holds a few counts of this clone. The V and J genes are TRBV5-1 and TRBJ2-1; D gene unclear. The germline V gene has CDR1 SGHRS and CDR2 YFSETQ. Trimming stripped 4 bases from V and 4 bases from J, with 3 bases between. This CDR3 is 11 amino acids long. As DNA, the CDR3 is TGCGCCAGCAGCCTATACAATGAGCAGTTCTTC. Protein: CASSLYNEQFF.

The chain combines TRBV4-1 with TRBJ2-1, with 11 bases that match TRBD2. The germline gives CDR1 MGHRA, CDR2 YSYEKL. CDR3 length: 16 residues. J gave up 4 bases and V 0 bases, and 2 bases lay outside the gene matches. The DNA for the CDR3 is TGCGCCAGCAGCCAAGATGGGACTAGCGGATACAATGAGCAGTTCTTC. As protein: CASSQDGTSGYNEQFF.